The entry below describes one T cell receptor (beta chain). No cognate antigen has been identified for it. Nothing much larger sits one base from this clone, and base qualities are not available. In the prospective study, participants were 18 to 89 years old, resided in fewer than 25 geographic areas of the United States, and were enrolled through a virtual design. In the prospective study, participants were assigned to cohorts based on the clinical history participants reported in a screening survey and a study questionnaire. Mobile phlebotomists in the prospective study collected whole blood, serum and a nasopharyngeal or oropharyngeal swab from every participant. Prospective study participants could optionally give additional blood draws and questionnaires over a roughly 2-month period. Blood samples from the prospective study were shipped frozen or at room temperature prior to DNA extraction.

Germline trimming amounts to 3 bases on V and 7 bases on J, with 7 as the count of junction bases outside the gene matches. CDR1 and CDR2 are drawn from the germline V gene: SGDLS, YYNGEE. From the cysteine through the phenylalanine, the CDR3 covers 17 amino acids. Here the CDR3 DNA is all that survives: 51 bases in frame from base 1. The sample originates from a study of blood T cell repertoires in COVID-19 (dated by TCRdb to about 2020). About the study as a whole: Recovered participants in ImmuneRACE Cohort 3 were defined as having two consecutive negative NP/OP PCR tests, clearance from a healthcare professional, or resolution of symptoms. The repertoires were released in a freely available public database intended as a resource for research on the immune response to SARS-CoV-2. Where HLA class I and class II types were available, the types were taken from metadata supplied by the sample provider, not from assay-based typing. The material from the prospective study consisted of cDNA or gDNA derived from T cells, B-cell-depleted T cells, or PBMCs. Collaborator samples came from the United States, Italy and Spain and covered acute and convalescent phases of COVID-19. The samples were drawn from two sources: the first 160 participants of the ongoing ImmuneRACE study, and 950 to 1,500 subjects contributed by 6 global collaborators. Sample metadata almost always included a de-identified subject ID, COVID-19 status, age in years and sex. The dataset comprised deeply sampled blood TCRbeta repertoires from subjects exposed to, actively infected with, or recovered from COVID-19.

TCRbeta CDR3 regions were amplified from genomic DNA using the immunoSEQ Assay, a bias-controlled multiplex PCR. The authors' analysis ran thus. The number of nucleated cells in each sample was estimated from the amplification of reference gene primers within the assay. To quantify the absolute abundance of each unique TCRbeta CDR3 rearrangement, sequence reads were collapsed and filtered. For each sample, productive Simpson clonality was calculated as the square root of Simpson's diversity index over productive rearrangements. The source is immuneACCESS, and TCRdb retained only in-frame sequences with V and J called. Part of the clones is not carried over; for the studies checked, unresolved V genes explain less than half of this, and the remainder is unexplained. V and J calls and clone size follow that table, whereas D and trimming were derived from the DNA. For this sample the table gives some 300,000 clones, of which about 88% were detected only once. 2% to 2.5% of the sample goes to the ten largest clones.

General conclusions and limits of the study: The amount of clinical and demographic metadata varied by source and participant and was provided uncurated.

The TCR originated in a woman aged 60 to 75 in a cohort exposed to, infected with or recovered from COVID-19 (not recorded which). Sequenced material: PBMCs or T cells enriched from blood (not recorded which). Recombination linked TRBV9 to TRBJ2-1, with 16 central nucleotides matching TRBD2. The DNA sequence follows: TGTGCCAGCAGCGCGGGACTAGCGGGAGGGCCGGGGAATGAGCAGTTCTTC. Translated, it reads CASSAGLAGGPGNEQFF. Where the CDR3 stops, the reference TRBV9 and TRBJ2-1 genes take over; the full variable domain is DSGVTQTPKHLITATGQRVTLRCSPRSGDLSVYWYQQSLDQGLQFLIQYYNGEERAKGNILERFSAQQFPDLHSELNLSSLELGDSALYFCASSAGLAGGPGNEQFFGPGTRLTVL.